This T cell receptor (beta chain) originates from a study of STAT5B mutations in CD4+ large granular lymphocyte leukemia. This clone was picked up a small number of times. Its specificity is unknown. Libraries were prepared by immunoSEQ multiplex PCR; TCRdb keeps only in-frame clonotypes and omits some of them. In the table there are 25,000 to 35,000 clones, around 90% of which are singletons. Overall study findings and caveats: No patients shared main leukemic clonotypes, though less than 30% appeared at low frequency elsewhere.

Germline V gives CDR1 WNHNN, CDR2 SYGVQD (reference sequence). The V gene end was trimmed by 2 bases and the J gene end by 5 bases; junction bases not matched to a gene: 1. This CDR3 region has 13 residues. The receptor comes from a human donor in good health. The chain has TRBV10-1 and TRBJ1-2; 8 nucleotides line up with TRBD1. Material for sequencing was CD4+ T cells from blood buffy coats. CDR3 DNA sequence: TGCGCCAGCAGTGAGAACAGGGGGTATGGCTACACCTTC. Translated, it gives CASSENRGYGYTF.